These 29 T cell receptor beta chains share one sample of origin, sequenced in a study of T-cell memory formation after mild COVID-19. MiXCR was run by TCRdb on the 5' RACE reads, yielding one entry per CDR3 protein. Of about 200,000 distinct CDR3 sequences listed, around 16% are singletons. The sample comprised PBMCs or a T cell subset sorted from them (not recorded which). The source of these receptors is an adult woman who had mild COVID-19 (a few samples of this study predate the infection). Cell type and time point are not known.

This clonotype was picked up many times. The chain carries TRBV27 and TRBJ2-7; D may be TRBD1 or TRBD2 (5 bases each). The germline CDR1 and CDR2 sequences are MNHEY and SMNVEV (reference sequence). The CDR3 contains 13 residues. V was pared by 8 bases and J by 4 bases, with 15 bases between. CDR3 nucleotide sequence: TGTGCCAGCGGGGCAGGGACGATATACGAGCAGTACTTC. It encodes CASGAGTIYEQYF.

The sample holds a few counts of this clonotype. The chain carries TRBV9 and TRBJ1-6; maybe TRBD1 (5 bases). CDR3 length: 18 amino acids. V lost 4 bases, J lost 3 bases, and 20 bases lay in between. Germline V gene data show CDR1 as SGDLS and CDR2 as YYNGEE. CDR3 in amino acids: CASSPSLQGWDYNSPLHF. CDR3 DNA sequence: TGTGCCAGCAGCCCATCCCTTCAGGGTTGGGACTATAATTCACCCCTCCACTTT. Full variable domain (rest looked up from reference TRBV9 and TRBJ1-6): DSGVTQTPKHLITATGQRVTLRCSPRSGDLSVYWYQQSLDQGLQFLIQYYNGEERAKGNILERFSAQQFPDLHSELNLSSLELGDSALYFCASSPSLQGWDYNSPLHFGNGTRLTVT.

This clonotype was picked up many times. This rearrangement joins TRBV20-1 to TRBJ2-3, with a tentative D call TRBD2 (6 bases). V was trimmed by 3 bases and J by 1 base, leaving 14 bases between them. The CDR3 sequence is 15 residues long. Germline V gives CDR1 DFQATT, CDR2 SNEGSKA (reference sequence). The CDR3 DNA follows: TGCAGTGCTAGTCGACGGGAGCAAGGCACAGATACGCAGTATTTT. This encodes CSASRREQGTDTQYF.

This clonotype was seen a handful of times. The chain joins TRBV7-3 to TRBJ2-5; D possibly matches TRBD1 or TRBD2 (5 bases each). Germline CDR1 reads SGHTA; CDR2 reads FQGTGA. The CDR3 extends over 14 amino acids. Trimming took 0 bases from V and 5 from J, leaving 10 bases between them. The CDR3: CASSLTPWGETQYF. The CDR3 DNA is TGTGCCAGCAGCTTAACCCCCTGGGGGGAGACCCAGTACTTC. Complete variable domain (other parts from reference TRBV7-3 and TRBJ2-5): GAGVSQTPSNKVTEKGKYVELRCDPISGHTALYWYRQSLGQGPEFLIYFQGTGAADDSGLPNDRFFAVRPEGSVSTLKIQRTERGDSAVYLCASSLTPWGETQYFGPGTRLLVL.

This clonotype was detected many times. The rearrangement links TRBV2 to TRBJ2-2; 8 bases match TRBD2. From germline, CDR1 is SNHLY and CDR2 FYNNEI. Unmatched junction bases numbered 14, after V lost 3 bases and J lost 8 bases. The CDR3 length is 17 residues. The CDR3 loop reads CASSDYGAGGRLGELFF. CDR3 nucleotide sequence: TGTGCCAGCAGTGATTACGGCGCGGGGGGCCGCCTGGGGGAGCTGTTTTTT.

This clonotype was observed many times. The gene calls are TRBV9 and TRBJ1-6; D perhaps matches TRBD1 (6 bases). Germline CDR1 and CDR2: SGDLS and YYNGEE. With 0 bases removed from V and 7 bases from J, the gap between germline ends came to 11 bases. There are 15 residues in the CDR3. In DNA form, the CDR3 reads TGTGCCAGCAGCGTAGAAGGGGGGGCGAATTCACCCCTCCACTTT. Translating it yields CASSVEGGANSPLHF.

The chain links TRBV7-9 to TRBJ2-5; perhaps TRBD2 as D (5 bases). The CDR3 spans 12 residues. The germline CDR1 and CDR2 sequences are SEHNR and FQNEAQ (reference sequence). V gave up 5 bases and J gave up 9 bases, with 13 bases separating them. Written as DNA, the CDR3 is TGTGCCAGCAGCCCCGAAAGGCGGGCCCAGTACTTC. This encodes CASSPERRAQYF.

This chain joins TRBV12-3 or TRBV12-4 and TRBJ2-2; TRBD1 matches 8 bases. This CDR3 is built from 15 residues. V lost 4 bases, J lost 7 bases, and 8 bases stayed unmatched. The CDR3 coding sequence is TGTGCCAGCAGTTCCCGGGACAGGTTAAACGGGGAGCTGTTTTTT. This encodes CASSSRDRLNGELFF.

This clonotype was seen just once. This CDR3 reads CSVSRDFNEQFF. CDR3 nucleotides: TGCAGCGTTAGTCGGGACTTCAATGAGCAGTTCTTC. The J gene is TRBJ2-1, the V gene TRBV29-1, with D maybe TRBD2 (6 bases). This CDR3 is built from 12 residues. The V end was cut by 5 bases, the J end by 6 bases, with 11 bases between. The germline CDR1 and CDR2 sequences are SQVTM and ANQGSEA.

The genes are TRBV7-9 and TRBJ2-7; D may be TRBD1 or TRBD2 (5 bases each). V lost 6 bases and J 3 bases, leaving 21 bases between the germline ends. The CDR3 contains 16 residues. CDR1 and CDR2 from the germline V gene are SEHNR and FQNEAQ (reference sequence). Here the CDR3 reads CASSPVGVEKGYEQYF. The CDR3 DNA reads TGTGCCAGCAGTCCCGTGGGGGTCGAGAAGGGCTACGAGCAGTACTTC.

This clonotype occurred many times. The rearrangement uses TRBV27 and TRBJ2-7; 11 bases align to TRBD1. The CDR3 extends over 16 amino acids. V dropped 6 bases and J dropped 4; count of bases not matched to a gene: 11. The germline V gene has CDR1 MNHEY and CDR2 SMNVEV (reference sequence). This CDR3 reads CASSPGQGAPTYEQYF. CDR3 nucleotide sequence: TGTGCCAGCAGCCCAGGACAGGGGGCGCCTACTTACGAGCAGTACTTC.

This clonotype was observed a single time. This chain connects TRBV6-5 to TRBJ2-3, with TRBD1 matching 7 bases. With V trimmed by 2 bases and J by 5 bases, 4 bases remained unmatched. Germline V lookup: CDR1 MNHEY, CDR2 SVGAGI. The CDR3 length is 14 residues. The CDR3 coding sequence is TGTGCCAGCAGTTACAGGGGGCGCGGAGATACGCAGTATTTT. This translates into CASSYRGRGDTQYF.

The chain is built from TRBV5-1 and TRBJ1-4, with 7 bases lining up with TRBD1. The CDR3 runs to 15 residues. Germline CDR1 and CDR2: SGHRS and YFSETQ. V was pared by 4 bases and J by 5 bases, with 8 bases of the junction left unmatched. The CDR3: CASSPGDSQNEKLFF. The CDR3 DNA sequence: TGCGCCAGCAGCCCCGGGGACAGCCAAAATGAAAAACTGTTTTTT.

The rearrangement links TRBV5-6 to TRBJ2-5; a possible D gene is TRBD2 (7 bases). Trimming pared 4 bases from V and 3 bases from J, leaving 19 bases between. Germline values: CDR1 SGHDT, CDR2 YYEEEE. The CDR3 is 16 residues long. In DNA form, the CDR3 reads TGTGCCAGCAGCAGATATGGGGGGGCCTCCAAAGAGACCCAGTACTTC. Amino acid sequence: CASSRYGGASKETQYF. Filled out from reference TRBV5-6 and TRBJ2-5, the complete variable domain reads DAGVTQSPTHLIKTRGQQVTLRCSPKSGHDTVSWYQQALGQGPQFIFQYYEEEERQRGNFPDRFSGHQFPNYSSELNVNALLLGDSALYLCASSRYGGASKETQYFGPGTRLLVL.

This clonotype was seen ten or more times. The chain is built from TRBV5-6 and TRBJ2-5; weak D call: TRBD1 (6 bases). CDR3 length: 13 residues. The germline gives CDR1 SGHDT, CDR2 YYEEEE. Deletions cut 5 bases from V and 1 base from J, with 9 bases between. CDR3 DNA sequence: TGTGCCAGCAGTAAGGACAGCCAAGAGACCCAGTACTTC. Translation: CASSKDSQETQYF.

This chain joins TRBV20-1 and TRBJ2-2, with 14 bases matching TRBD2. V shed 5 bases, J shed 4 bases, and the junction held 15 bases outside the gene matches. This CDR3 is built from 19 residues. CDR1 is DFQATT and CDR2 is SNEGSKA in the germline V gene (reference sequence). The DNA for the CDR3 is TGCAGTGCTCCAGGAAATGGACTAGCGGGAGGAACGGGCACCGGGGAGCTGTTTTTT. The encoded protein is CSAPGNGLAGGTGTGELFF.

CDR3 sequence (DNA): TGCGCCAGCAGCTTGGCCGGGGCTAGCTCTGGAAACACCATATATTTT. Translation gives CASSLAGASSGNTIYF. The V gene is TRBV5-1, the J gene TRBJ1-3; D is perhaps TRBD1 (5 bases). The CDR3 sequence is 16 residues long. The V gene's germline CDR1 is SGHRS and CDR2 YFSETQ. The V gene lost 0 bases and the J gene lost 0 bases, with 10 bases spanning the gap.

The chain uses TRBV7-2 and TRBJ2-1, with D possibly being TRBD2 (6 bases). The CDR3 spans 17 residues. Germline values: CDR1 SGHTA, CDR2 FQGNSA. The V end was cut by 1 base, the J end by 0 bases, with 13 bases between. The DNA for the CDR3 is TGTGCCAGCAGCTTAGGTCTAGCGCTGAGCTCCTACAATGAGCAGTTCTTC. It translates to CASSLGLALSSYNEQFF.

V gene TRBV12-3 or TRBV12-4 combines with J gene TRBJ1-2, with 11 bases that match TRBD1. Trimming cost V 5 bases and J 7 bases; bases outside gene matches: 9. The CDR3 runs 15 residues. The CDR3 protein is CASSPGTGGQVGYTF. CDR3 nucleotides: TGTGCCAGCAGTCCCGGGACAGGGGGGCAGGTTGGCTACACCTTC.

CDR3 DNA: TGTGCCAGCAGCTTACGGCGGGGGGGCCGCGCCGATACGCAGTATTTT. This codes for CASSLRRGGRADTQYF. J is TRBJ2-3 and V is TRBV7-3; the match to TRBD2 covers 9 bases. Trimming removed 2 bases from V and 6 bases from J; junction bases left unmatched: 9. Germline CDR1 SGHTA, CDR2 FQGTGA. The CDR3 loop spans 16 amino acids.

This chain connects TRBV11-3 to TRBJ1-1; the D gene is possibly TRBD1 (5 bases). The CDR3 runs to 13 residues. Looked up from germline, CDR1 is SGHNT and CDR2 is YENEEA. Trimming pared 4 bases from V and 4 bases from J, leaving 10 bases between. The CDR3 loop is CASSYGTATEAFF. CDR3 DNA: TGTGCCAGCAGCTACGGGACTGCCACTGAAGCTTTCTTT.

The rearrangement links TRBV7-9 to TRBJ1-1; TRBD1 matches 10 bases. Germline loops: CDR1 SEHNR, CDR2 FQNEAQ (reference sequence). The CDR3 length is 15 residues. Unmatched junction bases numbered 6, after V lost 4 bases and J lost 4 bases. CDR3 bases: TGTGCCAGCAGCTCGACAGGGGGCTTGGGCACTGAAGCTTTCTTT. It is translated as CASSSTGGLGTEAFF.

The J gene is TRBJ2-3, the V gene TRBV7-8; D is ambiguous. In germline, CDR1 is SGHVS, CDR2 FQNEAQ. This CDR3 contains 15 residues. V lost 3 bases and J 2 bases, leaving 12 bases between the germline ends. In DNA form, the CDR3 reads TGTGCCAGCAGCTTCGGCTCATTCTCCACAGATACGCAGTATTTT. This codes for CASSFGSFSTDTQYF.

This clonotype occurred many times. The chain combines TRBV7-2 with TRBJ2-1, with D tentatively TRBD1 (5 bases). CDR3 length: 14 residues. Trimming took 3 bases from V and 6 from J, leaving 12 bases between them. Germline lookup yields CDR1 SGHTA and CDR2 FQGNSA. The CDR3 loop is CASSFVGAPNEQFF. The CDR3 DNA reads TGTGCCAGCAGCTTTGTTGGGGCGCCCAATGAGCAGTTCTTC.

The genes are TRBV18 and TRBJ2-3, with D uncertain. This CDR3 has 12 residues. Germline assignment: CDR1 KGHSH and CDR2 LQKENI. The germline V and J ends were trimmed by 4 bases and 4 bases, with 6 bases remaining between them. The CDR3 spells CASSLSSDTQYF. The CDR3 DNA sequence: TGTGCCAGCTCACTATCATCAGATACGCAGTATTTT.

This clonotype was seen only a few times. J is TRBJ2-5 and V is TRBV30; 10 positions agree with TRBD1. Germline CDR1 is GTSNPN and CDR2 is SVGIG (reference sequence). Trimming removed 0 bases from V and 7 bases from J; junction bases left unmatched: 8. The CDR3 totals 15 residues. The CDR3 DNA reads TGTGCCTGGAGTGTAGGTGGGACAGGGGTTGTGACCCAGTACTTC. Translating gives CAWSVGGTGVVTQYF.

This clonotype was counted between two and nine times. The CDR3 here is CASTGLAGVNNEQFF. The CDR3 DNA is TGTGCCAGCACAGGACTAGCGGGAGTAAACAATGAGCAGTTCTTC. The gene calls are TRBV11-2 and TRBJ2-1; 13 bases line up with TRBD2. Germline assignment: CDR1 SGHAT and CDR2 FQNNGV. The CDR3 spans 15 residues. Trimming cost V 7 bases and J 5 bases; bases outside gene matches: 5.

This clonotype was observed a handful of times. This chain links TRBV5-1 with TRBJ1-2, with unresolved D. Trimming left V 1 base short and J 1 base short, with 8 bases between. The CDR3 has 14 amino acids. CDR1 SGHRS and CDR2 YFSETQ come from the germline V gene. CDR3 amino acids: CASSLSSDNYGYTF. CDR3 nucleotides: TGCGCCAGCAGCTTGTCTTCAGATAACTATGGCTACACCTTC. Variable domain in full (rest from reference TRBV5-1 and TRBJ1-2): KAGVTQTPRYLIKTRGQQVTLSCSPISGHRSVSWYQQTPGQGLQFLFEYFSETQRNKGNFPGRFSGRQFSNSRSEMNVSTLELGDSALYLCASSLSSDNYGYTFGSGTRLTVV.

The gene calls are TRBV7-2 and TRBJ2-1; 7 bases line up with TRBD2. Germline V gene lookup returns CDR1 SGHTA and CDR2 FQGNSA. V gave up 1 base and J gave up 3 bases; unmatched junction bases: 6. This CDR3 region has 16 residues. CDR3 loop: CASSLVAASGYNEQFF. The CDR3 nucleotides are TGTGCCAGCAGCTTAGTGGCAGCTAGCGGCTACAATGAGCAGTTCTTC.